The rows below give T cell receptor beta chains drawn from one sample of a study of blood T cells in healthy people across ages. TCRdb reprocessed the 5' RACE reads with MiXCR, giving one entry per CDR3 protein. This sample yields 1.5 million to 1.8 million distinct CDR3 sequences, of which approximately 42% are seen a single time; 4% belongs to the top ten. Sequencing was carried out using blood. These receptors originate from a woman aged 18 to 35 in good health. Each CDR3 is given with its conserved first and last residue. Fields, in order: J gene, V gene, D gene, clone size, CDR3 protein, CDR3 DNA. D genes are given only for firm matches. The size of a clone is reported for some rows only, either as once, few or many, or as a class for expanded clones.

J: TRBJ2-1
V: TRBV7-2
D: NA
size: NA
CDR3: CASSPRQDGEQFF
DNA: TGTGCCAGCAGCCCTAGACAGGACGGTGAGCAGTTCTTC

J: TRBJ2-1
V: TRBV12-3/TRBV12-4
D: NA
size: many
CDR3: CASSLIGDEQFF
DNA: TGTGCCAGCAGTTTGATTGGGGATGAGCAGTTCTTC

J: TRBJ2-7
V: TRBV7-2
D: TRBD2
size: NA
CDR3: CASSLASGGAREQYF
DNA: TGTGCCAGCAGCTTAGCTAGCGGGGGGGCTAGAGAGCAGTACTTC

J: TRBJ2-6
V: TRBV3-1
D: NA
size: NA
CDR3: CASSEMMGAGANVLTF
DNA: TGTGCCAGCAGCGAAATGATGGGCGCTGGGGCCAACGTCCTGACTTTC

J: TRBJ1-2
V: TRBV27
D: NA
size: few
CDR3: CASKPGWTYGYTF
DNA: TGTGCCAGCAAACCCGGATGGACCTATGGCTACACCTTC

J: TRBJ2-3
V: TRBV2
D: NA
size: many
CDR3: CASSGQATDTQYF
DNA: TGTGCCAGCAGTGGACAGGCCACAGATACGCAGTATTTT

J: TRBJ1-2
V: TRBV7-8
D: TRBD1
size: NA
CDR3: CASSLWARGEGYTF
DNA: TGTGCCAGCAGCTTATGGGCCAGGGGGGAAGGCTACACCTTC

J: TRBJ2-6
V: TRBV7-8
D: NA
size: few
CDR3: CASSLAFTGTGANVLTF
DNA: TGTGCCAGCAGCTTAGCGTTTACAGGGACTGGGGCCAACGTCCTGACTTTC

J: TRBJ2-5
V: TRBV10-3
D: TRBD1
size: NA
CDR3: CAISARTGVETQYF
DNA: TGTGCCATCAGTGCGCGGACAGGGGTAGAGACCCAGTACTTC

J: TRBJ2-1
V: TRBV20-1
D: NA
size: NA
CDR3: CSATVDGGWGLTYNEQFF
DNA: TGCAGTGCTACCGTCGATGGTGGGTGGGGGTTAACCTACAATGAGCAGTTCTTC

J: TRBJ1-2
V: TRBV20-1
D: TRBD1
size: few
CDR3: CSAGTGGGGYTF
DNA: TGCAGTGCGGGGACAGGGGGCGGCGGCTACACCTTC

J: TRBJ2-1
V: TRBV6-2/TRBV6-3
D: NA
size: few
CDR3: CASSGRDNEQFF
DNA: TGTGCCAGCTCCGGCAGGGACAATGAGCAGTTCTTC

J: TRBJ1-5
V: TRBV2
D: NA
size: NA
CDR3: CASRMGVGNQPQHF
DNA: TGTGCCAGCCGGATGGGGGTGGGCAATCAGCCCCAGCATTTT

J: TRBJ1-1
V: TRBV7-6
D: NA
size: NA
CDR3: CASSVAEFTEAFF
DNA: TGTGCCAGCAGCGTAGCGGAGTTCACTGAAGCTTTCTTT

J: TRBJ2-1
V: TRBV12-3/TRBV12-4
D: TRBD1
size: NA
CDR3: CASRPLGTGVYEQFF
DNA: TGTGCCAGCAGACCGTTAGGGACAGGGGTCTATGAGCAGTTCTTC

J: TRBJ2-3
V: TRBV18
D: NA
size: NA
CDR3: CASSPTRAKDTQYF
DNA: TGTGCCAGCTCACCGACCCGGGCCAAAGATACGCAGTATTTT

J: TRBJ2-3
V: TRBV6-2/TRBV6-3
D: TRBD2
size: NA
CDR3: CASRRTSGIRDTQYF
DNA: TGTGCCAGCAGAAGGACTAGCGGGATTAGAGATACGCAGTATTTT

J: TRBJ2-7
V: TRBV7-9
D: TRBD2
size: NA
CDR3: CASSPWTRQNFWSEQYF
DNA: TGTGCCAGCAGCCCCTGGACTAGACAAAATTTCTGGTCCGAGCAGTACTTC

J: TRBJ2-5
V: TRBV29-1
D: NA
size: NA
CDR3: CSVVASLSVETQYF
DNA: TGCAGCGTTGTAGCCAGTTTGAGTGTTGAGACCCAGTACTTC

J: TRBJ2-1
V: TRBV5-5
D: TRBD2
size: NA
CDR3: CASSLAGTRGVSEQFF
DNA: TGTGCCAGCAGCTTGGCCGGGACTAGGGGTGTCAGTGAGCAGTTCTTC

J: TRBJ2-7
V: TRBV7-9
D: TRBD1
size: few
CDR3: CASSLAQGATYEQYF
DNA: TGTGCCAGCAGCTTAGCACAGGGGGCAACCTACGAGCAGTACTTC

J: TRBJ2-5
V: TRBV28
D: NA
size: NA
CDR3: CASSLPRGQEETQYF
DNA: TGTGCCAGCAGTTTACCGCGGGGGCAGGAAGAGACCCAGTACTTC

J: TRBJ2-1
V: TRBV10-2
D: NA
size: NA
CDR3: CASSELTHYNEQFF
DNA: TGCGCCAGCAGTGAGCTTACACACTACAATGAGCAGTTCTTC

J: TRBJ1-2
V: TRBV13
D: NA
size: NA
CDR3: CASSRRFYGYTF
DNA: TGTGCCAGCAGCCGGAGATTCTATGGCTACACCTTC

J: TRBJ1-3
V: TRBV12-3/TRBV12-4
D: NA
size: NA
CDR3: CASSFFANSGNTIYF
DNA: TGTGCCAGCAGTTTTTTTGCGAACTCTGGAAACACCATATATTTT

J: TRBJ1-2
V: TRBV7-6
D: TRBD1
size: few
CDR3: CASSLSSTGGSYGYTF
DNA: TGTGCCAGCAGCTTATCGAGTACAGGGGGTAGCTATGGCTACACCTTC

J: TRBJ1-2
V: TRBV5-1
D: NA
size: NA
CDR3: CASSLVLGEYYGYTF
DNA: TGCGCCAGCAGCTTGGTCCTTGGGGAGTACTATGGCTACACCTTC

J: TRBJ1-2
V: TRBV6-1
D: NA
size: NA
CDR3: CASSEGDGYGYTF
DNA: TGTGCCAGCAGTGAAGGGGACGGTTATGGCTACACCTTC

J: TRBJ2-7
V: TRBV4-3
D: NA
size: few
CDR3: CASSQERQVPYEQYF
DNA: TGCGCCAGCAGCCAAGAAAGACAGGTACCCTACGAGCAGTACTTC

J: TRBJ2-2
V: TRBV4-3
D: NA
size: few
CDR3: CASSRQPRGELFF
DNA: TGCGCCAGCAGCCGGCAACCACGCGGGGAGCTGTTTTTT

J: TRBJ2-1
V: TRBV6-2/TRBV6-3
D: NA
size: few
CDR3: CASSSSLAYEQFF
DNA: TGTGCCAGCAGTTCAAGCCTAGCCTATGAGCAGTTCTTC

J: TRBJ1-2
V: TRBV7-2
D: TRBD1
size: NA
CDR3: CASRTGGDNYGYTF
DNA: TGTGCCAGCAGAACAGGGGGGGATAACTATGGCTACACCTTC

J: TRBJ1-2
V: TRBV29-1
D: NA
size: few
CDR3: CSVEDRRHGYTF
DNA: TGCAGCGTCGAAGACAGGCGCCATGGCTACACCTTC

J: TRBJ2-5
V: TRBV6-1
D: TRBD2
size: few
CDR3: CASSEQSGSGGAQYF
DNA: TGTGCCAGCAGTGAACAGAGCGGTAGCGGGGGAGCACAGTACTTC

J: TRBJ2-5
V: TRBV6-2/TRBV6-3
D: TRBD2
size: NA
CDR3: CASSYSSAGGYNEQYF
DNA: TGTGCCAGCAGTTACTCGTCGGCGGGGGGTTACAATGAGCAGTACTTC

J: TRBJ2-5
V: TRBV9
D: TRBD2
size: once
CDR3: CASSVIAGVYEQYF
DNA: TGTGCCAGCAGCGTAATAGCGGGAGTGTATGAGCAGTACTTC

J: TRBJ1-2
V: TRBV20-1
D: NA
size: few
CDR3: CSAREEGKGYTF
DNA: TGCAGTGCTAGAGAGGAGGGAAAAGGCTACACCTTC

J: TRBJ2-7
V: TRBV11-2
D: NA
size: NA
CDR3: CASSNRQALDYEQYF
DNA: TGTGCCAGCAGCAACCGACAGGCCTTAGACTACGAGCAGTACTTC

J: TRBJ2-5
V: TRBV12-3/TRBV12-4
D: NA
size: NA
CDR3: CASSFDGTPKETQYF
DNA: TGTGCCAGCAGTTTCGACGGGACACCGAAAGAGACCCAGTACTTC

J: TRBJ1-2
V: TRBV20-1
D: TRBD1
size: NA
CDR3: CSADREGYTF
DNA: TGCAGTGCAGACAGGGAAGGCTACACCTTC

J: TRBJ2-1
V: TRBV25-1
D: TRBD1
size: few
CDR3: CASSEHHRGPLSYNEQFF
DNA: TGTGCCAGCAGTGAGCATCACAGGGGGCCACTCTCCTACAATGAGCAGTTCTTC

J: TRBJ2-5
V: TRBV5-1
D: NA
size: many
CDR3: CASSSLPGETQYF
DNA: TGCGCCAGCAGCTCCCTCCCGGGAGAGACCCAGTACTTC

J: TRBJ1-4
V: TRBV29-1
D: NA
size: NA
CDR3: CSGVRGEALFF
DNA: TGCAGCGGTGTCCGAGGGGAAGCTTTGTTTTTT

J: TRBJ2-1
V: TRBV24-1
D: TRBD1
size: NA
CDR3: CATSDWTGNHTYNEQFF
DNA: TGTGCCACCAGTGATTGGACAGGGAACCACACCTACAATGAGCAGTTCTTC

J: TRBJ2-1
V: TRBV5-1
D: TRBD2
size: NA
CDR3: CASSLDQRGQYNEQFF
DNA: TGCGCCAGCAGCTTGGATCAGCGGGGCCAATACAATGAGCAGTTCTTC

J: TRBJ2-3
V: TRBV2
D: TRBD2
size: few
CDR3: CASRGGSPTDTQYF
DNA: TGTGCCAGCAGGGGAGGGAGTCCAACGGATACGCAGTATTTT

J: TRBJ2-1
V: TRBV7-3
D: TRBD2
size: many
CDR3: CASSTGLAGYNEQFF
DNA: TGTGCCAGCAGCACGGGACTAGCGGGGTACAATGAGCAGTTCTTC

J: TRBJ2-1
V: TRBV10-1
D: NA
size: NA
CDR3: CASSEGRPKDYNEQFF
DNA: TGCGCCAGCAGTGAAGGCAGGCCAAAGGATTACAATGAGCAGTTCTTC

J: TRBJ2-5
V: TRBV7-9
D: NA
size: NA
CDR3: CASSFLGQNRNEQYF
DNA: TGTGCCAGCAGCTTCCTCGGACAAAACCGGAATGAGCAGTACTTC

J: TRBJ2-3
V: TRBV20-1
D: TRBD2
size: NA
CDR3: CSCLGLDLTDTQYF
DNA: TGCAGCTGTCTTGGACTAGATTTAACAGATACGCAGTATTTT

J: TRBJ2-3
V: TRBV7-2
D: TRBD1
size: few
CDR3: CASSQGELYTQYF
DNA: TGTGCCAGCAGCCAGGGGGAGCTGTATACGCAGTATTTT

J: TRBJ2-5
V: TRBV20-1
D: TRBD2
size: many
CDR3: CSAKTTASGGLQETQYF
DNA: TGCAGTGCCAAGACGACGGCTAGCGGGGGATTACAAGAGACCCAGTACTTC

J: TRBJ2-3
V: TRBV20-1
D: NA
size: NA
CDR3: CSARDSRSTDTQYF
DNA: TGCAGTGCTAGAGATAGTCGGAGCACAGATACGCAGTATTTT

J: TRBJ2-3
V: TRBV5-1
D: NA
size: NA
CDR3: CASSLGAQDTQYF
DNA: TGCGCCAGCAGCCTTGGTGCTCAAGATACGCAGTATTTT